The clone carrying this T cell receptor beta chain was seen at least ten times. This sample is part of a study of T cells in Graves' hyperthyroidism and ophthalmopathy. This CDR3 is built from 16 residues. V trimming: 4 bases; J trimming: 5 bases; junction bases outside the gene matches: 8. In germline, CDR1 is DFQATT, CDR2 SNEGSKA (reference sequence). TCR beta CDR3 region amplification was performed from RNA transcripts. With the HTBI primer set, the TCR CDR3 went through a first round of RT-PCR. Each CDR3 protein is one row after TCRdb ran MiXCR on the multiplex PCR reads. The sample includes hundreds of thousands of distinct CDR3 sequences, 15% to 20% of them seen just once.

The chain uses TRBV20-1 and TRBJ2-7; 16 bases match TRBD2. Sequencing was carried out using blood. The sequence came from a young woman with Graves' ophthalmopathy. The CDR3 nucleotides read TGCAGTGCTACCCCGGGACTAGCGGGAGGGGGGAACGAGCAGTACTTC. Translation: CSATPGLAGGGNEQYF.